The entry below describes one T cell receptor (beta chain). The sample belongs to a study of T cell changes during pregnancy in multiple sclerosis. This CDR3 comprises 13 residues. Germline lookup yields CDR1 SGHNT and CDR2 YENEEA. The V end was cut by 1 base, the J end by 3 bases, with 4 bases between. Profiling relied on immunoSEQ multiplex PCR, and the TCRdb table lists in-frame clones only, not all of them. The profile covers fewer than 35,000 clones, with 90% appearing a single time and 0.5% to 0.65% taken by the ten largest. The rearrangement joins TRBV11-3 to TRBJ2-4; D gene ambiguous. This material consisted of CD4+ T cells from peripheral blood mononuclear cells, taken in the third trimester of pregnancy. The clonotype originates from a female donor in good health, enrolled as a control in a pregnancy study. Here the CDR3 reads CASSLGGKNIQYF. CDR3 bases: TGTGCCAGCAGCTTAGGAGGCAAAAACATTCAGTACTTC.